These T cell receptor beta chains were read from a single sample in a study of cytomegalovirus exposure and HLA in healthy donors. TCRdb keeps only in-frame clones here, not all; method: immunoSEQ multiplex PCR. Of hundreds of thousands of clones listed, more than 75% are singletons. The sample taken for sequencing was PBMCs. These receptors all stem from a young woman in good health and CMV-seropositive. Each CDR3 is given without its conserved first and last residue.

TRBJ2-3 TRBV27 ASSLPGDTQY
TRBJ1-1 TRBV4-1 ASSQDPQVLDTEAF
TRBJ2-7 TRBV6-1 ASSDRRGFSYEQY
TRBJ2-2 TRBV4-1 ASSQVGLAGVAGELF
TRBJ1-1 TRBV5-6 ASRPGQRATEAF
TRBJ1-3 TRBV18 ASSPGTAGNTIY
TRBJ1-5 TRBV4-1 ASSPRTGDDRQPQH
TRBJ2-7 TRBV30 AWSALRDSPYEQY
TRBJ1-2 TRBV10-2 ASRDRGYGYT
TRBJ1-1 TRBV19 ASSIGVGAGMNTEAF
TRBJ1-1 TRBV4-2 ASSQDTEAF
TRBJ2-7 TRBV29-1 SVEDPTGGEYEQY
TRBJ1-5 TRBV5-4 ASSLEGYGQPQH
TRBJ2-7 TRBV14 ASSLIRLAGAHEQY
TRBJ2-1 TRBV11-1 ASSGQGPLDGYNEQF
TRBJ2-4 TRBV19 ASSTVTGDKNIQY
TRBJ1-1 TRBV14 ASSLGGFFNTEAF
TRBJ1-2 TRBV10-2 ASEGQTYGYT
TRBJ2-7 TRBV5-1 ASSLGMLRVGPYEQY
TRBJ1-4 TRBV4-2 ASSQETGKDEKLF